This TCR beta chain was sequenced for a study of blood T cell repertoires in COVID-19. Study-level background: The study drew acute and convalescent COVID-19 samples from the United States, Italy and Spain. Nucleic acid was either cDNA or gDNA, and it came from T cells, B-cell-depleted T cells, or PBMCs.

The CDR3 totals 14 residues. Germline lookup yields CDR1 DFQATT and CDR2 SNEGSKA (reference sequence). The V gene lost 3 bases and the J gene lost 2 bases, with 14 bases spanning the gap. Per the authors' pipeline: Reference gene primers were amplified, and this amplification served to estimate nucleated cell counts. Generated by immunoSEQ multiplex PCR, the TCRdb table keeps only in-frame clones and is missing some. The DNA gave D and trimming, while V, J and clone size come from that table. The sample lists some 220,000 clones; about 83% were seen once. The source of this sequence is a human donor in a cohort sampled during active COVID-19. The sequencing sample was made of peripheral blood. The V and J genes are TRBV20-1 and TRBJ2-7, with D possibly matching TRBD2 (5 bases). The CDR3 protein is CSASTGLGPYEQYF. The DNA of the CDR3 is TGCAGTGCTAGTACGGGATTAGGGCCCTACGAGCAGTACTTC.